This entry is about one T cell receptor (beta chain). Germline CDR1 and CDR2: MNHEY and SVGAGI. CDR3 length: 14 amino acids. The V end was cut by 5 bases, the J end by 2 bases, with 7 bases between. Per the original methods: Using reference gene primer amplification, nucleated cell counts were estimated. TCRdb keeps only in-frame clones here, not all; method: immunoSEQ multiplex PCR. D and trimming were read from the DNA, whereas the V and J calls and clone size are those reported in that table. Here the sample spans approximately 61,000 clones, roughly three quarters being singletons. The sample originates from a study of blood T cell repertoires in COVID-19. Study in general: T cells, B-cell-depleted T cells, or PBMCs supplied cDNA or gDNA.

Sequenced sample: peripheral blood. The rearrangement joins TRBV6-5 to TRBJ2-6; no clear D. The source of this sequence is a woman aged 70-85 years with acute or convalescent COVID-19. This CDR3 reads CASSTGPGANVLTF. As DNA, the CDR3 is TGTGCCAGCAGTACGGGTCCTGGGGCCAACGTCCTGACTTTC.